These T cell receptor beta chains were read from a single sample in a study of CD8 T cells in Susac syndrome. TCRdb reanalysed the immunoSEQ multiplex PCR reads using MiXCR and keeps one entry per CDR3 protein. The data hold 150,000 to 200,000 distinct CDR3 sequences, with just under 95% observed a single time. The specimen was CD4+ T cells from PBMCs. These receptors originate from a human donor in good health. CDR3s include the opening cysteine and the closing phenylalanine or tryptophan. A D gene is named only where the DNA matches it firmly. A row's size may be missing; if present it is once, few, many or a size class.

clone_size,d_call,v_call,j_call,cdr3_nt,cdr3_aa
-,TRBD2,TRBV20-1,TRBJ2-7,TGCAGTGCTATAGCGGGGGGCCGGTACGAGCAGTACTTC,CSAIAGGRYEQYF
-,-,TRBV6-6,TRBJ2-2,TGTGCCAGCAGTTACGCAGGGGCCGGGGAGCTGTTTTTT,CASSYAGAGELFF
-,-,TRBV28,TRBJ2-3,TGTGCCAGCTTTGAGGGGGGCGAAACCACAGATACGCAGTATTTT,CASFEGGETTDTQYF
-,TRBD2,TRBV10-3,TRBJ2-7,TGTGCCATCAGTGGCGGGGGGGCCGGCTACGAGCAGTACTTC,CAISGGGAGYEQYF
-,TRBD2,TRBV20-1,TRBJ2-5,TGCAGTGCGAAGGGTAGCGGGGGGGCGAAGACCCAGTACTTC,CSAKGSGGAKTQYF
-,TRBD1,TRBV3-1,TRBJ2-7,TGTGCCAGCAGCGGACAGGGGAGGAAGTACGAGCAGTACTTC,CASSGQGRKYEQYF
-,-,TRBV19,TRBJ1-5,TGTGCCAGTAGTATAGATCGGTATCAGCCCCAGCATTTT,CASSIDRYQPQHF
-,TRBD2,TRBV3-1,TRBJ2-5,TGTGCCAGCAAGGTAGCGGGGGGGCGGGAGACCCAGTACTTC,CASKVAGGRETQYF
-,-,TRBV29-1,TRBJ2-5,TGCAGCGTCTTCCTAGCGTCGACCCAGTACTTC,CSVFLASTQYF
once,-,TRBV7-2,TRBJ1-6,TGTGCCAGCAGCCCTGTCCGGGGTGGGTATAATTCACCCCTCCACTTT,CASSPVRGGYNSPLHF
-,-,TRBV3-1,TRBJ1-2,TGTGCCAGCAGCCGAATACGAGGTTTAGAGGGCTACACCTTC,CASSRIRGLEGYTF
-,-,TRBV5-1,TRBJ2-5,TGCGCCAGCAGCTTGCTCCCGACATCCCAAGAGACCCAGTACTTC,CASSLLPTSQETQYF
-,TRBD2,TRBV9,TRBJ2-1,TGTGCCAGCAGCGTAGGTGTTCGGGGACTAGCGGGCAACAATGAGCAGTTCTTC,CASSVGVRGLAGNNEQFF
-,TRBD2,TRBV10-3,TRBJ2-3,TGTGCCATCAGGGCAGCGGGGGAGCCGGGCACGCAGTATTTT,CAIRAAGEPGTQYF
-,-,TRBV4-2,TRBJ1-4,TGTGCCAGCAGCCAAGGCCCAGAGGACCCTAATGAAAAACTGTTTTTT,CASSQGPEDPNEKLFF
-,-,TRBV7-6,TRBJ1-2,TGTGCCAGCAGCTCCCTTGGCGCCAGCTATGGCTACACCTTC,CASSSLGASYGYTF
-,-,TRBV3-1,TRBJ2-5,TGTGCCAGCAGCCAAATAGCGACCCAGTACTTC,CASSQIATQYF
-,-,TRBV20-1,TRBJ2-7,TGCAGTGCTATCTCAGGACAGACTTACGAGCAGTACTTC,CSAISGQTYEQYF
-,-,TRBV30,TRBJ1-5,TGTGCCTGGACGCCAATGGGTAGCAATCAGCCCCAGCATTTT,CAWTPMGSNQPQHF
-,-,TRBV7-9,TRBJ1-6,TGTGCCAGCAGACACTTGGGGAGGGGTTCACCCCTCCACTTT,CASRHLGRGSPLHF
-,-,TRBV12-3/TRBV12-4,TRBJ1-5,TGTGCCAGCAGTCCACACGGGGGCAATCAGCCCCAGCATTTT,CASSPHGGNQPQHF
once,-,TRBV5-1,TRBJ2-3,TGCGCCAGCAGCACTATACTGGGGGGCCGCACAGATACGCAGTATTTT,CASSTILGGRTDTQYF
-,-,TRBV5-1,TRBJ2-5,TGCGCCAGCAGCTTGACCGGGAGCTACGCGGAGACCCAGTACTTC,CASSLTGSYAETQYF
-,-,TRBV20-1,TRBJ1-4,TGCAGTGCAACGACAGGACCTAATGAAAAACTGTTTTTT,CSATTGPNEKLFF